This entry concerns a single TCR beta chain. RNA was extracted with the RNeasy kit, and a quantity of about 0.45 to 1 ug was reverse transcribed using random hexamers. TCRdb processed the immunoSEQ multiplex PCR reads anew with MiXCR; each CDR3 protein has one entry. This table holds around 200,000 distinct CDR3 sequences, approximately 95% found once. The data belong to a study of CD8 T cells in Susac syndrome. CDR3 length equals 14 residues. Trimming stripped 7 bases from V and 8 bases from J, with 20 bases between. Germline V gene sequence: CDR1 SGHVS, CDR2 FQNEAQ. Sequencing input: CD4+ T cells from PBMCs. The V call is TRBV7-8, the J call TRBJ1-1; no reliable D call. This receptor was taken from a human donor with multiple sclerosis. CDR3 in amino acids: CASTPSRRVVEAFF. The DNA of the CDR3 is TGTGCCAGCACCCCCTCCAGGAGGGTAGTGGAAGCTTTCTTT.